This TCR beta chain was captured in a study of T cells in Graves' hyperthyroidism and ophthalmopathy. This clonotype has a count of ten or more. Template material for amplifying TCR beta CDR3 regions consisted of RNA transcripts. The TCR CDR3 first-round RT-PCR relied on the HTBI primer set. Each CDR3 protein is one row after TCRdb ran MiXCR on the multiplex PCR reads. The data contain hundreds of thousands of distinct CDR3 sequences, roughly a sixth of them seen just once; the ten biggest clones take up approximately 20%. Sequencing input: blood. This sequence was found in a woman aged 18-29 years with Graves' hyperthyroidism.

The CDR3 coding sequence is TGTGCCAGCAGCCAAGTCCGCACTAGCCTTCGGTACGAGCAGTACTTC. It yields the protein CASSQVRTSLRYEQYF. The chain has TRBV3-1 and TRBJ2-7; D is perhaps TRBD2 (6 bases). Germline lookup yields CDR1 LGHDT and CDR2 YNNKEL (reference sequence). The CDR3 has 16 residues. V lost 1 base to trimming and J lost 4 bases, with 17 bases between them.